These T cell receptor beta chains were read from a single sample in a study of cytomegalovirus exposure and HLA in healthy donors. Here immunoSEQ multiplex PCR was the method, and the copy in TCRdb shows in-frame clones only, minus some. The sample yields roughly 140,000 clones, 60% to 85% seen once. Sequencing used PBMCs. These receptors were collected from a man in his forties in good health and CMV-seropositive. Each CDR3 is given with its conserved first and last residue. A D gene is named only where the DNA matches it firmly. Clone sizes are given selectively: once, few, many, or a class where the clone is expanded.

D | size | J | V | CDR3 | DNA
- | - | TRBJ1-2 | TRBV21-1 | CASSNLRGRFNYGYTF | TGTGCCAGCAGCAACCTCAGGGGTCGGTTTAACTATGGCTACACCTTC
- | - | TRBJ2-1 | TRBV5-1 | CASSPGTVGSYNEQFF | TGCGCCAGCAGCCCTGGGACTGTGGGTTCGTACAATGAGCAGTTCTTC
- | - | TRBJ2-7 | TRBV6-5 | CASSYGAQRYEQYF | TGTGCCAGCAGTTACGGGGCACAACGCTACGAGCAGTACTTC
- | - | TRBJ2-7 | TRBV18 | CASSPPAGAAYEQYF | TGTGCCAGCTCACCACCGGCTGGAGCAGCCTACGAGCAGTACTTC
- | - | TRBJ2-1 | TRBV19 | CASVGGGNNEQFF | TGTGCCAGTGTTGGCGGCGGCAACAATGAGCAGTTCTTC
TRBD2 | - | TRBJ2-5 | TRBV5-1 | CASSFGTSVQETQYF | TGCGCCAGCAGCTTCGGGACTAGCGTCCAAGAGACCCAGTACTTC
- | - | TRBJ2-1 | TRBV13 | CASSPRARRSEQFF | TGTGCCAGCAGCCCCAGGGCCCGTAGGAGTGAGCAGTTCTTC
TRBD2 | - | TRBJ2-1 | TRBV7-6 | CASSPRLAGDYNEQFF | TGTGCCAGCAGCCCAAGACTAGCGGGAGACTACAATGAGCAGTTCTTC
- | few | TRBJ1-3 | TRBV18 | CASSLGQPETGNTIYF | TGTGCCAGCTCACTTGGACAGCCCGAAACTGGAAACACCATATATTTT
- | - | TRBJ2-1 | TRBV10-1 | CASGSPDRSSYNEQFF | TGCGCCAGCGGGAGCCCGGACAGAAGCTCCTACAATGAGCAGTTCTTC
- | - | TRBJ2-2 | TRBV6-1 | CASSARASNTGELFF | TGTGCCAGCAGTGCCAGGGCCTCTAACACCGGGGAGCTGTTTTTT
- | - | TRBJ2-7 | TRBV7-2 | CASSLGRDKYF | TGTGCCAGCAGCTTAGGACGGGATAAGTACTTC
- | - | TRBJ1-1 | TRBV21-1 | CASPRDGQGSSHTEAFF | TGTGCCAGCCCCCGGGACGGTCAGGGGAGTTCTCACACTGAAGCTTTCTTT
- | - | TRBJ1-2 | TRBV27 | CASSLWGRGDGYTF | TGTGCCAGCAGTTTATGGGGGCGCGGTGATGGCTACACCTTC
TRBD1 | - | TRBJ2-5 | TRBV7-9 | CASSLEVLGQGSWETQYF | TGTGCCAGCAGCTTAGAAGTATTGGGACAGGGGTCTTGGGAGACCCAGTACTTC
- | - | TRBJ2-6 | TRBV13 | CASSLRAGTSGANVLTF | TGTGCCAGCAGCCTCCGCGCGGGAACCTCTGGGGCCAACGTCCTGACTTTC
TRBD1 | - | TRBJ2-3 | TRBV7-2 | CASSLGGQGIDTQYF | TGTGCCAGCAGCTTAGGGGGACAGGGCATAGATACGCAGTATTTT